The 11 T cell receptor beta chains reported below all come from one sample, sequenced in a study of cytomegalovirus exposure and HLA in healthy donors. Data came from immunoSEQ multiplex PCR; TCRdb stores just in-frame clones and leaves some out. The sample lists 110,000 or so clones; almost 90% were seen once. The sample was PBMCs. These receptors originate from a woman aged 18-29 years in good health and CMV-seronegative.

The V gene is TRBV9, the J gene TRBJ2-3; weak D call: TRBD1 (7 bases). The CDR3 contains 16 residues. Trimming left V 4 bases short and J 1 base short, with 16 bases between. Germline loops: CDR1 SGDLS, CDR2 YYNGEE. This CDR3 is CASSPHIRGGTDTQYF. CDR3 nucleotide sequence: TGTGCCAGCAGCCCACACATCAGGGGGGGCACAGATACGCAGTATTTT.

This clone is a singleton in its sample. The chain couples TRBV7-9 to TRBJ1-3, with TRBD1 as a possible D gene (6 bases). The CDR3 runs to 16 residues. From germline, CDR1 is SEHNR and CDR2 FQNEAQ (reference sequence). Trimming shortened V by 5 bases and J by 0 bases, and 14 bases separated the two germline ends. CDR3 residues: CASSPGRTVSGNTIYF. In nucleotides, the CDR3 is TGTGCCAGCAGCCCGGGTCGGACAGTCTCTGGAAACACCATATATTTT.

The chain uses TRBV5-1 and TRBJ1-1; 8 nucleotides agree with TRBD1. The CDR3 runs to 15 residues. In germline, CDR1 is SGHRS, CDR2 YFSETQ. Germline trimming cut 4 bases from V and 4 bases from J; bases unmatched to any gene: 9. The CDR3: CASSRTGRSSTEAFF. The CDR3 DNA is TGCGCCAGCAGCAGGACAGGGCGGTCGAGCACTGAAGCTTTCTTT.

This chain joins TRBV15 and TRBJ1-5; 9 bases agree with TRBD1. Germline V gene lookup returns CDR1 LNHNV and CDR2 YYDKDF (reference sequence). Trimming took 0 bases from V and 0 from J; bases not matched to a gene: 3. The CDR3 runs to 17 residues. For the CDR3, the DNA is TGTGCCACCAGCAGAGAAAGGACAGGGGATAGCAATCAGCCCCAGCATTTT. The encoded protein is CATSRERTGDSNQPQHF.

V usage is TRBV5-6 and J usage is TRBJ2-7; 7 bases are a match to TRBD1. The CDR3 is made up of 13 amino acids. The trim removed 0 bases at V and 7 bases at J, leaving 4 bases unmatched. Looked up from germline, CDR1 is SGHDT and CDR2 is YYEEEE. The CDR3 here is CASSLAADREQYF. DNA for the CDR3: TGTGCCAGCAGCTTGGCCGCGGACAGGGAGCAGTACTTC.

The chain joins TRBV29-1 to TRBJ1-2; D gene unclear. The CDR3 runs 12 residues. Trimming pared 3 bases from V and 6 bases from J, leaving 11 bases between. CDR1 SQVTM and CDR2 ANQGSEA come from the germline V gene. For the CDR3, the DNA is TGCAGCGTTGACTCGGGAAGGGATGGCTACACCTTC. Encoded protein: CSVDSGRDGYTF.

This clone was observed a single time. This chain connects TRBV21-1 to TRBJ1-1. TRBV21-1 is assigned pseudogene status. This CDR3 has 15 amino acids. The CDR3, as DNA: TGTGCCAGCAGCATGGGACTAGACAGGGCGTCTGAAGCTTTCTTT. It is translated as CASSMGLDRASEAFF.

The genes are TRBV6-6 and TRBJ2-3, with 8 positions matching TRBD1. The length of the CDR3 is 15 residues. The J segment lost 2 bases and the V segment lost 4 bases, leaving 5 bases of the junction unmatched. CDR1 is MNHNY and CDR2 is SVGAGI in the germline V gene (reference sequence). CDR3 in amino acids: CASSSQGAFTDTQYF. In nucleotides, the CDR3 is TGTGCCAGCAGTTCTCAGGGGGCATTCACAGATACGCAGTATTTT.

The chain couples TRBV13 to TRBJ1-1, with 9 nucleotides matching TRBD1. V lost 3 bases to trimming and J lost 2 bases; unmatched junction nucleotides: 4. Looked up from germline, CDR1 is PRHDT and CDR2 is FYEKMQ (reference sequence). This CDR3 has 15 residues. CDR3 residues: CASSFDRGTNTEAFF. The CDR3 coding sequence is TGTGCCAGCAGCTTCGACAGGGGGACTAACACTGAAGCTTTCTTT.

CDR3 nucleotides: TGTGCCAGCAGCTTAGAGGTTCCGGGGTGGGGCTACACCTTC. This gives the protein CASSLEVPGWGYTF. V usage is TRBV7-2 and J usage is TRBJ1-2; no clear D gene. Germline CDR1 SGHTA, CDR2 FQGNSA. Trimming removed 1 base from V and 8 bases from J, with 14 bases in between. This CDR3 comprises 14 residues.

This chain uses TRBV18 with TRBJ2-3; 14 nucleotides line up with TRBD2. Germline assignment: CDR1 KGHSH and CDR2 LQKENI. Losses at the gene ends were 4 bases for V and 3 bases for J; bases not matched to a gene: 9. This CDR3 has 18 amino acids. The CDR3 reads CASSLRGTSGGSTDTQYF. CDR3 bases: TGTGCCAGCTCACTACGCGGGACTAGCGGGGGATCTACAGATACGCAGTATTTT.